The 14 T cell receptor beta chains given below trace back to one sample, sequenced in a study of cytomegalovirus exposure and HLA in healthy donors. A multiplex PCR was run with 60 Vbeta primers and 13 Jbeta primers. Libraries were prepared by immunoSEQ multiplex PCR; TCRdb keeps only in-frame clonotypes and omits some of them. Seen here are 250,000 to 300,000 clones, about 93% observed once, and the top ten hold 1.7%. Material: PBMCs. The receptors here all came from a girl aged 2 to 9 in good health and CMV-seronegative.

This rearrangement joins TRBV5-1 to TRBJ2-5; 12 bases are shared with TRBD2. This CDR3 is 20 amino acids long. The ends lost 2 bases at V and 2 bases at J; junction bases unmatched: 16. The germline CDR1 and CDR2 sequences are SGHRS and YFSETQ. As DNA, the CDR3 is TGCGCCAGCAGCTTTAGTGGACCCTCGACTAGCGGGGGAAAACAAGAGACCCAGTACTTC. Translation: CASSFSGPSTSGGKQETQYF. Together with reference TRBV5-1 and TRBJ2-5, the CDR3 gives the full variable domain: KAGVTQTPRYLIKTRGQQVTLSCSPISGHRSVSWYQQTPGQGLQFLFEYFSETQRNKGNFPGRFSGRQFSNSRSEMNVSTLELGDSALYLCASSFSGPSTSGGKQETQYFGPGTRLLVL.

In nucleotides, the CDR3 is TGTGCCATCAGTGAGTCGAAGGGACTAGCGGGAGAAGGTGTGAATGAGCAGTTCTTC. It codes for CAISESKGLAGEGVNEQFF. The chain couples TRBV10-3 to TRBJ2-1, with TRBD2 matching over 14 bases. Per germline, CDR1 ENHRY and CDR2 SYGVKD. The CDR3 has 19 residues. The ends lost 0 bases at V and 7 bases at J; junction bases unmatched: 11.

The CDR3 DNA is TGTGCCAGCACCCCAGGGGTAGGAGAGACCCAGTACTTC. As protein: CASTPGVGETQYF. The chain employs TRBV6-5 and TRBJ2-5; perhaps TRBD1 as D (6 bases). V was shortened by 7 bases and J by 4 bases, with 13 bases between the two germline ends. Germline V gene sequence: CDR1 MNHEY, CDR2 SVGAGI. This CDR3 comprises 13 residues.

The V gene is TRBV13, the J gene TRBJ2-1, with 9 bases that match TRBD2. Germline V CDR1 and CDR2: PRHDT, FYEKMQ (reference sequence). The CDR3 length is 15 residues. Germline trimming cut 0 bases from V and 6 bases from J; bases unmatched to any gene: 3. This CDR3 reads CASSLGAGGVNEQFF. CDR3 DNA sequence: TGTGCCAGCAGCTTAGGTGCGGGAGGGGTCAATGAGCAGTTCTTC.

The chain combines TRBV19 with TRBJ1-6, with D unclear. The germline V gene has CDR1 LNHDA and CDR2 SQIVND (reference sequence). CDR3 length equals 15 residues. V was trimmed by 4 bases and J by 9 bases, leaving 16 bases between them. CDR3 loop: CASSNAGVVASPLHF. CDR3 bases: TGTGCCAGTAGTAACGCGGGAGTGGTGGCTTCACCCCTCCACTTT.

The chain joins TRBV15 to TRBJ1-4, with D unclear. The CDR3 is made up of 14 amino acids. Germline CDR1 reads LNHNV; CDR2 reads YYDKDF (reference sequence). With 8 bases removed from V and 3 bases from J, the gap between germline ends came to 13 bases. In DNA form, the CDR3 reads TGTGCCACCCAGGAGGCAGGATCTAATGAAAAACTGTTTTTT. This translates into CATQEAGSNEKLFF.

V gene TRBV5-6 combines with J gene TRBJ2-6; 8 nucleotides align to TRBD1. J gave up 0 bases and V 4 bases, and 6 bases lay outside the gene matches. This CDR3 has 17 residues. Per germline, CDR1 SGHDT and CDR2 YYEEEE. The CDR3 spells CASSPGTGTSGANVLTF. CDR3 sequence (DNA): TGTGCCAGCAGCCCCGGGACAGGTACCTCTGGGGCCAACGTCCTGACTTTC.

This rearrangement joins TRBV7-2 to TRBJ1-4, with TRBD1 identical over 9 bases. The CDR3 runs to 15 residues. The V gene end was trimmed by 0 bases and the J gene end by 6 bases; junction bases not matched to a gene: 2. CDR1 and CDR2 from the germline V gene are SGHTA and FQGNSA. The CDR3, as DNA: TGTGCCAGCAGCTTAGCCGGGACAGGGCATGAAAAACTGTTTTTT. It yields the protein CASSLAGTGHEKLFF.

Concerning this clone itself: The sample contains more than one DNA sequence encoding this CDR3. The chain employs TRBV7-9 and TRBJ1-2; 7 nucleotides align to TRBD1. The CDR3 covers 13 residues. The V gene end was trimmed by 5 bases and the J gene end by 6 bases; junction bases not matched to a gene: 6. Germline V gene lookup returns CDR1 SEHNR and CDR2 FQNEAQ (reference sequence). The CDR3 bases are TGTGCCAGCAGCCCGACAGGGAGAGATGGCTACACCTTC. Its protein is CASSPTGRDGYTF.

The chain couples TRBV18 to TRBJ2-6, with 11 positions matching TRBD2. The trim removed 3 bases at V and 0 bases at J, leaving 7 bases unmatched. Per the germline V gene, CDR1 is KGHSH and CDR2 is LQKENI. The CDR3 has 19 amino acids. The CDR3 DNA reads TGTGCCAGCTCACCGGTAACTAGCGGGGGTCACTCTGGGGCCAACGTCCTGACTTTC. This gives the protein CASSPVTSGGHSGANVLTF.

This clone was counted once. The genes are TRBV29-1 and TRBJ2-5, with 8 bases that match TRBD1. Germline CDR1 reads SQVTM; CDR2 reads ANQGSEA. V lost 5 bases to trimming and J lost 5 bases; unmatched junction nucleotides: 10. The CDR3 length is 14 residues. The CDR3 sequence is CSVHPDRDGETQYF. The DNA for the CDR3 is TGCAGCGTTCACCCGGACAGGGACGGGGAGACCCAGTACTTC.

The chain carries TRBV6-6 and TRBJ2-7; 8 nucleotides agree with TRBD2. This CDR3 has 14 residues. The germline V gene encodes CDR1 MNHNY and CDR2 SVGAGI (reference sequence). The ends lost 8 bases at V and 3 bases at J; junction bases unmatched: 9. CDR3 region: CASPSGAGVYEQYF. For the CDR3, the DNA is TGTGCCAGCCCTTCCGGAGCGGGGGTCTACGAGCAGTACTTC.

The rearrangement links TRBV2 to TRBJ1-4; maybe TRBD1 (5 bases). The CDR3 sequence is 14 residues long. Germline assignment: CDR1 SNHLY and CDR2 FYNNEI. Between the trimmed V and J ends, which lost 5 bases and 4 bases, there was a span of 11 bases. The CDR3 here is CASSQGQVNEKLFF. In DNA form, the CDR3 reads TGTGCCAGCAGTCAAGGACAAGTTAATGAAAAACTGTTTTTT.

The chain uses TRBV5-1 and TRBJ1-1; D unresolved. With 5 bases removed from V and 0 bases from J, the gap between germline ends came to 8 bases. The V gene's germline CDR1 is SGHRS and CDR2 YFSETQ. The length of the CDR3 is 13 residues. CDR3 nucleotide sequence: TGCGCCAGCAGTGTCAGTTTGAACACTGAAGCTTTCTTT. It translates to CASSVSLNTEAFF. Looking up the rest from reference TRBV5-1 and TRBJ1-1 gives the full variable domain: KAGVTQTPRYLIKTRGQQVTLSCSPISGHRSVSWYQQTPGQGLQFLFEYFSETQRNKGNFPGRFSGRQFSNSRSEMNVSTLELGDSALYLCASSVSLNTEAFFGQGTRLTVV.